This is a list of T cell receptor beta chains from one sample in a study of T cell changes during pregnancy in multiple sclerosis. TCRdb keeps only in-frame clones here, not all; method: immunoSEQ multiplex PCR. This repertoire shows around 72,000 clones, 85% to 95% found once; its top ten account for 0.43%. The sequencing here drew on CD4+ T cells from peripheral blood mononuclear cells, taken before pregnancy. These receptors were collected from a female donor with multiple sclerosis, enrolled in a pregnancy study. CDR3s include the opening cysteine and the closing phenylalanine or tryptophan. The order of the fields is CDR3 protein, CDR3 DNA, J gene, clone size, D gene, V gene. D genes are given only for firm matches. Part of the rows lack a size; the others show once, few, many or a class for expanded clones.

CASSGPGQGNTGELFF | TGTGCCAGCTCAGGACCGGGACAGGGAAACACCGGGGAGCTGTTTTTT | TRBJ2-2 | - | TRBD1 | TRBV18
CATSSQTGTGQPQHF | TGTGCCACCAGCAGTCAGACAGGGACGGGGCAGCCCCAGCATTTT | TRBJ1-5 | - | TRBD1 | TRBV15
CASRTGGAYNEQFF | TGTGCCAGCAGGACAGGGGGGGCCTACAATGAGCAGTTCTTC | TRBJ2-1 | - | TRBD1 | TRBV27
CASSQDVLYGYTF | TGTGCCAGCAGCCAAGATGTACTCTATGGCTACACCTTC | TRBJ1-2 | - | - | TRBV14
CASSFRGLETNTEAFF | TGTGCCAGCTCGTTCAGGGGCCTCGAAACGAACACTGAAGCTTTCTTT | TRBJ1-1 | - | - | TRBV18
CASSLTSGGTGELFF | TGCGCCAGCAGCTTGACTAGCGGGGGGACCGGGGAGCTGTTTTTT | TRBJ2-2 | once | TRBD2 | TRBV5-1
CASTRQGNTEAFF | TGTGCCAGCACTCGACAGGGGAACACTGAAGCTTTCTTT | TRBJ1-1 | - | TRBD1 | TRBV6-1
CASSLGTGGTGYTF | TGCGCCAGCAGCTTGGGAACGGGGGGGACGGGCTACACCTTC | TRBJ1-2 | - | - | TRBV5-1
CSVAGPADTQYF | TGCAGCGTTGCAGGGCCCGCAGATACGCAGTATTTT | TRBJ2-3 | - | - | TRBV29-1
CASRSSGGLQETQYF | TGTGCCAGCAGATCTAGCGGGGGGTTACAAGAGACCCAGTACTTC | TRBJ2-5 | - | TRBD2 | TRBV6-5
CASTTGETQYF | TGTGCCAGTACCACCGGGGAGACCCAGTACTTC | TRBJ2-5 | - | - | TRBV19
CASSFVGSWYSNQPQHF | TGTGCCAGCAGTTTTGTGGGGAGTTGGTATAGCAATCAGCCCCAGCATTTT | TRBJ1-5 | - | - | TRBV28
CASSRLGAGGGDTQYF | TGCGCCAGCAGCCGCTTGGGGGCGGGGGGTGGTGATACGCAGTATTTT | TRBJ2-3 | - | TRBD2 | TRBV4-3
CASGGAYYNEQFF | TGTGCCAGCGGCGGGGCTTATTACAATGAGCAGTTCTTC | TRBJ2-1 | - | - | TRBV2
CASSATGERGTEAFF | TGTGCCAGCAGCGCAACAGGGGAAAGAGGCACTGAAGCTTTCTTT | TRBJ1-1 | - | TRBD1 | TRBV5-5
CASTQDRGQTEAFF | TGTGCCAGCACCCAGGACAGGGGTCAAACTGAAGCTTTCTTT | TRBJ1-1 | - | TRBD1 | TRBV6-5
CASSRTSGSFDEQFF | TGTGCCAGCAGCCGGACTAGCGGGAGTTTCGATGAGCAGTTCTTC | TRBJ2-1 | - | TRBD2 | TRBV5-4
CASRPAGALGVDEQYF | TGTGCCAGCAGACCAGCGGGAGCATTGGGCGTGGACGAGCAGTACTTC | TRBJ2-7 | - | TRBD2 | TRBV27
CASSLKRVNTEAFF | TGTGCCAGCAGCTTAAAACGGGTGAACACTGAAGCTTTCTTT | TRBJ1-1 | - | - | TRBV7-3
CASSSGQGTGELFF | TGTGCCAGCAGTTCCGGACAGGGCACCGGGGAGCTGTTTTTT | TRBJ2-2 | - | TRBD1 | TRBV28
CASSGLQGKAYEQYF | TGTGCCAGCAGTGGCCTACAGGGGAAAGCCTACGAGCAGTACTTC | TRBJ2-7 | - | TRBD1 | TRBV2
CASSIWDRDDEQYF | TGTGCCAGTAGTATTTGGGACAGGGACGACGAGCAGTACTTC | TRBJ2-7 | once | TRBD1 | TRBV19
CASRPTSGRASPYEQYF | TGTGCCAGCAGGCCTACTAGCGGGAGGGCTAGTCCCTACGAGCAGTACTTC | TRBJ2-7 | - | TRBD2 | TRBV27
CASSLTATREETQYF | TGTGCCAGCAGCTTAACGGCTACTAGAGAAGAGACCCAGTACTTC | TRBJ2-5 | - | - | TRBV7-3
CASSIRRDTIYEQYF | TGTGCCAGTAGTATACGCCGGGACACAATATACGAGCAGTACTTC | TRBJ2-7 | - | - | TRBV19
CASTGLAGAYNEQFF | TGTGCCAGTACCGGACTAGCGGGAGCCTACAATGAGCAGTTCTTC | TRBJ2-1 | - | TRBD2 | TRBV19
CASSMDRVSNQPQHF | TGTGCCAGTAGTATGGACAGGGTTAGCAATCAGCCCCAGCATTTT | TRBJ1-5 | - | TRBD1 | TRBV19
CSVGLAPSYEQYF | TGCAGCGTTGGACTAGCGCCTTCCTACGAGCAGTACTTC | TRBJ2-7 | - | TRBD2 | TRBV29-1
CSVADRIYTF | TGCAGCGTCGCCGACAGGATCTACACCTTC | TRBJ1-2 | - | - | TRBV29-1
CASNAGSQETQYF | TGCGCCAGCAACGCCGGGAGTCAGGAGACCCAGTACTTC | TRBJ2-5 | once | - | TRBV5-1
CASSLGAIGNQPQHF | TGTGCCAGCAGCCTGGGGGCTATTGGCAATCAGCCCCAGCATTTT | TRBJ1-5 | - | - | TRBV7-6
CASSLPGTGRYEQYF | TGTGCCAGCAGTTTACCCGGGACAGGGAGATACGAGCAGTACTTC | TRBJ2-7 | - | TRBD1 | TRBV28
CASSQDPRAYNSPLHF | TGTGCCAGCAGCCAAGATCCGAGGGCCTATAATTCACCCCTCCACTTT | TRBJ1-6 | once | - | TRBV4-2
CASSLTRAGGSNNEQFF | TGTGCCAGCAGCTTAACCCGAGCGGGAGGCTCTAACAATGAGCAGTTCTTC | TRBJ2-1 | - | TRBD2 | TRBV7-3
CASSEDRFNQPQHF | TGTGCCAGCAGTGAGGACAGGTTCAATCAGCCCCAGCATTTT | TRBJ1-5 | once | TRBD1 | TRBV6-1
CASSLWGGAGNSPLHF | TGTGCCAGCAGCTTATGGGGGGGGGCCGGTAATTCACCCCTCCACTTT | TRBJ1-6 | - | - | TRBV7-9
CASSDRGMNTEAFF | TGTGCCAGCAGCGACAGGGGAATGAACACTGAAGCTTTCTTT | TRBJ1-1 | - | TRBD1 | TRBV6-6
CASSLISGTSGNEQFF | TGTGCCAGCAGCTTAATCTCCGGGACTAGCGGCAATGAGCAGTTCTTC | TRBJ2-1 | - | TRBD2 | TRBV11-1
CASSQETSGRRDNEQFF | TGTGCCAGCAGCCAAGAGACTAGCGGGAGGAGGGACAATGAGCAGTTCTTC | TRBJ2-1 | - | TRBD2 | TRBV4-2
CASSPHPGGNEQYF | TGTGCCAGCAGCCCTCACCCGGGGGGCAACGAGCAGTACTTC | TRBJ2-7 | few | - | TRBV7-2
CASSPGQSYGYTF | TGCGCCAGCAGCCCGGGACAGAGCTATGGCTACACCTTC | TRBJ1-2 | - | TRBD1 | TRBV5-1
CASSVLYNSPLHF | TGTGCCAGCAGTGTACTATATAATTCACCCCTCCACTTT | TRBJ1-6 | - | - | TRBV27
CASSYSIASADEQYF | TGTGCCAGCAGTTACTCGATAGCTAGCGCGGACGAGCAGTACTTC | TRBJ2-7 | - | - | TRBV6-6
CASSLDGGVQETQYF | TGTGCCAGCAGCTTAGACGGGGGGGTGCAAGAGACCCAGTACTTC | TRBJ2-5 | - | TRBD2 | TRBV7-9
CASSLQTEYNEQFF | TGTGCCAGCAGCTTACAGACAGAGTACAATGAGCAGTTCTTC | TRBJ2-1 | - | - | TRBV7-2
CASSFNIQGNTEAFF | TGTGCCAGCAGCTTTAATATACAGGGGAACACTGAAGCTTTCTTT | TRBJ1-1 | - | - | TRBV7-9
CASSHGAPSSGNTIYF | TGTGCCAGCAGCCACGGTGCCCCGTCCTCTGGAAACACCATATATTTT | TRBJ1-3 | few | - | TRBV7-7
CASSSSGGSGYTF | TGCGCCAGCAGCTCCTCAGGGGGAAGTGGCTACACCTTC | TRBJ1-2 | - | TRBD1 | TRBV5-1
CASSQIFATNEKLFF | TGCGCCAGCAGCCAAATCTTTGCAACTAATGAAAAACTGTTTTTT | TRBJ1-4 | - | - | TRBV4-1
CASSPWENSGNTIYF | TGTGCCAGCTCACCATGGGAGAACTCTGGAAACACCATATATTTT | TRBJ1-3 | few | - | TRBV18
CASIPGWGRTDTQYF | TGTGCCAGCATCCCTGGGTGGGGCCGCACAGATACGCAGTATTTT | TRBJ2-3 | - | - | TRBV27
CASSLFNGGDTEAFF | TGTGCCAGCTCACTTTTCAATGGGGGGGACACTGAAGCTTTCTTT | TRBJ1-1 | - | - | TRBV18
CASSRSGTNYEQYF | TGTGCCAGCAGTCGGTCCGGGACAAACTACGAGCAGTACTTC | TRBJ2-7 | - | - | TRBV5-8
CASSPSPVASEYNEQFF | TGTGCCAGCAGCCCCTCCCCGGTAGCTAGCGAGTACAATGAGCAGTTCTTC | TRBJ2-1 | - | - | TRBV7-8